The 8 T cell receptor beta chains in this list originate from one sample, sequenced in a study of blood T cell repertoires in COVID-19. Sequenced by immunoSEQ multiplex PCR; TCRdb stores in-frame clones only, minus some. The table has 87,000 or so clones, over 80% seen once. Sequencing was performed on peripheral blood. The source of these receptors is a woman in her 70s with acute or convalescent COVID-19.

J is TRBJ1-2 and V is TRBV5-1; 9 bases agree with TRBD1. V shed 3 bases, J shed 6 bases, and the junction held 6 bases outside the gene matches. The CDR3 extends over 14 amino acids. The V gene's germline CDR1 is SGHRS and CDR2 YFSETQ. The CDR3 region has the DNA TGCGCCAGCAGCTATCCAACAGGGGGCGATGGCTACACCTTC. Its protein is CASSYPTGGDGYTF. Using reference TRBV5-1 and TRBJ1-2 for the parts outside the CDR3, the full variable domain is KAGVTQTPRYLIKTRGQQVTLSCSPISGHRSVSWYQQTPGQGLQFLFEYFSETQRNKGNFPGRFSGRQFSNSRSEMNVSTLELGDSALYLCASSYPTGGDGYTFGSGTRLTVV.

The CDR3 sequence: CAWRRRGYTEAFF. Here the CDR3 DNA reads TGTGCCTGGCGGAGGAGGGGCTACACTGAAGCTTTCTTT. The rearrangement links TRBV30 to TRBJ1-1, with D tentatively TRBD1 (5 bases). Germline V gene data show CDR1 as GTSNPN and CDR2 as SVGIG (reference sequence). This CDR3 has 13 amino acids. The ends were cut back, 5 bases at V and 3 bases at J, with 13 bases in the middle.

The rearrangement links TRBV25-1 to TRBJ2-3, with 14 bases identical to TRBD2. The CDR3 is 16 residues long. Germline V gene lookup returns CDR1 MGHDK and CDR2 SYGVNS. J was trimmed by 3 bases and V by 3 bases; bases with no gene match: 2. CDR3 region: CASSETSGGATDTQYF. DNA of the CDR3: TGTGCCAGCAGTGAGACTAGCGGGGGGGCAACAGATACGCAGTATTTT.

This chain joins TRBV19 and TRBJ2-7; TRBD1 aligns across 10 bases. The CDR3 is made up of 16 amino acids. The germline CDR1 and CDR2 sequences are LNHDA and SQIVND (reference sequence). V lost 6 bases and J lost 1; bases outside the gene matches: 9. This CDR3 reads CASRTGPGQGSYEQYF. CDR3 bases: TGTGCCAGTAGAACCGGCCCGGGACAGGGGTCCTACGAGCAGTACTTC.

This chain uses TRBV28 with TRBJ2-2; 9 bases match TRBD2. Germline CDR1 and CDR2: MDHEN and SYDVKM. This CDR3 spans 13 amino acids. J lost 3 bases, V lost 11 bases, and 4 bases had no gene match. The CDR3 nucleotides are TGTGCCGGCCAGCGGGGGGACACCGGGGAGCTGTTTTTT. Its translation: CAGQRGDTGELFF.

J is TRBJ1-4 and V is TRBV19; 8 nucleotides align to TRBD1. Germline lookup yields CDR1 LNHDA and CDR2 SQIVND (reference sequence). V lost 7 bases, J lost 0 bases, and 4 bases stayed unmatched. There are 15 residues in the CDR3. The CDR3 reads CASNRGSATNEKLFF. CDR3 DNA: TGTGCCAGTAACAGGGGGTCTGCAACTAATGAAAAACTGTTTTTT.

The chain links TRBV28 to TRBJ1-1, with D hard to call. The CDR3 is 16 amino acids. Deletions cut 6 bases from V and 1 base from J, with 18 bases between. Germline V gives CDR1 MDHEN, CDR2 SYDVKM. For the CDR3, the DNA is TGTGCCAGCAGAATTGGGGAGTGGGCAGAGAACACTGAAGCTTTCTTT. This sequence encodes CASRIGEWAENTEAFF.

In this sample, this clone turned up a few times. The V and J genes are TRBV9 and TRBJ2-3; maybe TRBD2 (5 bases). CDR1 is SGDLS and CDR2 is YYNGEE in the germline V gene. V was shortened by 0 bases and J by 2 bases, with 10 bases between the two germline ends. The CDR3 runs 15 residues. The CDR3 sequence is CASSVVEGHTDTQYF. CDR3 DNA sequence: TGTGCCAGCAGCGTAGTAGAGGGCCACACAGATACGCAGTATTTT.